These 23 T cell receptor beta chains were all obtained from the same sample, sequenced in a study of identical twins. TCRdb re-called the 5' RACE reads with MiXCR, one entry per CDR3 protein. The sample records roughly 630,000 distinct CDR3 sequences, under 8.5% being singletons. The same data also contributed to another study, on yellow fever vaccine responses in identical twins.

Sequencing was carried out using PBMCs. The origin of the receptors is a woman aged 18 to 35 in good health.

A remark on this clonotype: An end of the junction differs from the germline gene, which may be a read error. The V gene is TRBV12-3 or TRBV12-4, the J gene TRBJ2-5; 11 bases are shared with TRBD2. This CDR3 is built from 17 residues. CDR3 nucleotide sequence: TGTGCCTGCAGCCCTCCTACTAGCGGGGGTAGACAAGAGACCCAGTACTTC. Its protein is CACSPPTSGGRQETQYF.

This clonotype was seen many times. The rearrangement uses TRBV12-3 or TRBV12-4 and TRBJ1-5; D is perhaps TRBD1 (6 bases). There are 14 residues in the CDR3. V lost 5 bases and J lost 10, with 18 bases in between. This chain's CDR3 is CASSPSGRGRPQHF. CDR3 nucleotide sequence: TGTGCCAGCAGTCCCTCTGGCAGGGGTAGACCCCAGCATTTT.

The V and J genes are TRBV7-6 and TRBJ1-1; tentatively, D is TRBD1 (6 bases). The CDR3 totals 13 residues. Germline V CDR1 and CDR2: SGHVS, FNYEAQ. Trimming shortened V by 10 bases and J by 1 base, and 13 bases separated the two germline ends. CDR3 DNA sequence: TGTGCCACAAGGGGGAATACGAACACTGAAGCTTTCTTT. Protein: CATRGNTNTEAFF.

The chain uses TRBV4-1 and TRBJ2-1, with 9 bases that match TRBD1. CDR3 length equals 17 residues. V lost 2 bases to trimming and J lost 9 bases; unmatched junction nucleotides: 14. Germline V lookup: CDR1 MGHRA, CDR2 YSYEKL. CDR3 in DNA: TGCGCCAGCAGCCAAACGGCCCCGGGACAGGGAGAGAGTGAGCAGTTCTTC. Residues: CASSQTAPGQGESEQFF.

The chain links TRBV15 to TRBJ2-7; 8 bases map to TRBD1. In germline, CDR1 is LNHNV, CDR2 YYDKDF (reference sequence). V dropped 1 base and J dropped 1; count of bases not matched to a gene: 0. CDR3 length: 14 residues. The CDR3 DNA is TGTGCCACCAGCAGAGGACAGGGGTCCTACGAGCAGTACGTC. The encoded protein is CATSRGQGSYEQYV.

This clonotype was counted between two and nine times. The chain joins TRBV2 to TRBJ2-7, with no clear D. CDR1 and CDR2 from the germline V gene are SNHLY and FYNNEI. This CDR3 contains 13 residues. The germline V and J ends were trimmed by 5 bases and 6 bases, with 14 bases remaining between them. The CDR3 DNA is TGTGCCAGCAGTCAGTGGCTAGGTGCCGAGCAGTACTTC. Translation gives CASSQWLGAEQYF.

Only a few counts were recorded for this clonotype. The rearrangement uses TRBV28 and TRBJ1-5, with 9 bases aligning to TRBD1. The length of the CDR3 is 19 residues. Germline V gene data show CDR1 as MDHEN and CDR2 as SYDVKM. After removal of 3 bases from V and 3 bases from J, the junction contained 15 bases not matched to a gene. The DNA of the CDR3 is TGTGCCAGCAGTTTCCCCGGGACAGGGTCGGATTTGGCCAATCAGCCCCAGCATTTT. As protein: CASSFPGTGSDLANQPQHF.

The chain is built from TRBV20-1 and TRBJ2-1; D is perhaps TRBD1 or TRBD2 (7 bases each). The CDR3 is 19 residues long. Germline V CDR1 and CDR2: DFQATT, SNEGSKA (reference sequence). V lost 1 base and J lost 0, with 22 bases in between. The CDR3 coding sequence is TGCAGTGCTAGAGTCCCAGGGGGGGAGCTACGGGACTCCTACAATGAGCAGTTCTTC. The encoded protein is CSARVPGGELRDSYNEQFF.

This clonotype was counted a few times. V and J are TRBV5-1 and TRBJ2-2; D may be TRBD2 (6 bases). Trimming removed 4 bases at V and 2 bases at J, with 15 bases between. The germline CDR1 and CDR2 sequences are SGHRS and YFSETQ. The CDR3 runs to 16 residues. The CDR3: CASSKSGTPNTGELFF. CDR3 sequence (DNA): TGCGCCAGCAGCAAATCCGGGACTCCTAACACCGGGGAGCTGTTTTTT. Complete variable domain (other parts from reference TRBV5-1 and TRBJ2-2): KAGVTQTPRYLIKTRGQQVTLSCSPISGHRSVSWYQQTPGQGLQFLFEYFSETQRNKGNFPGRFSGRQFSNSRSEMNVSTLELGDSALYLCASSKSGTPNTGELFFGEGSRLTVL.

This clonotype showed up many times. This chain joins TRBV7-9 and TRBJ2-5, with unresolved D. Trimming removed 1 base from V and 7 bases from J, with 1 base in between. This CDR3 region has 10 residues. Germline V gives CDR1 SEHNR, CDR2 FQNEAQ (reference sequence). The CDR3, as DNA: TGTGCCAGCAGCTTAGTGACCCAGTACTTC. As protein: CASSLVTQYF.

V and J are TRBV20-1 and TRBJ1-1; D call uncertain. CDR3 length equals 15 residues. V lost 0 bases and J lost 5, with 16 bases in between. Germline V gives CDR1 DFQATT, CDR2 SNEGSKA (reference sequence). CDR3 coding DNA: TGCAGTGCTAGAGATATTACTCGGCCGGGGACTGAAGCTTTCTTT. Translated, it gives CSARDITRPGTEAFF.

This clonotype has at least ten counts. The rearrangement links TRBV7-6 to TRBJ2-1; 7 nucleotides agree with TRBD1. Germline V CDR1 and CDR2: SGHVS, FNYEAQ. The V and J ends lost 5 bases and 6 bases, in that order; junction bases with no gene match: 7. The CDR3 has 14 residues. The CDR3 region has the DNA TGTGCCAGCAGCCTGACAGGGTCGTTCAATGAGCAGTTCTTC. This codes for CASSLTGSFNEQFF.

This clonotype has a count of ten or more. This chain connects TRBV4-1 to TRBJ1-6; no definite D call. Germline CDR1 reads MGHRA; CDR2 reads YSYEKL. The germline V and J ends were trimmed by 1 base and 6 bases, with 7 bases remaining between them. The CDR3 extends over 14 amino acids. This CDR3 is CASSQVSINSPLHF. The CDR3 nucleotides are TGCGCCAGCAGCCAAGTGTCAATTAATTCACCCCTCCACTTT.

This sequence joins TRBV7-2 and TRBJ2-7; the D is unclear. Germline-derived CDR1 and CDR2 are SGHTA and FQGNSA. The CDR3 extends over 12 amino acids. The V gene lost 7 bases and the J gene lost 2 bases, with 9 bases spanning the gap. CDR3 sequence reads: CASNSPPYEQYF. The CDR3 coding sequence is TGTGCCAGCAACTCCCCCCCCTACGAGCAGTACTTC.

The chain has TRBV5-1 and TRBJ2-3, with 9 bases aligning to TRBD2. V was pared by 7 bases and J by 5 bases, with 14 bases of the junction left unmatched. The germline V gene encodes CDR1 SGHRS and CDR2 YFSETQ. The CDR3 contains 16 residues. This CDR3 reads CASHVGAGGLGDTQYF. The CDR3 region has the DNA TGCGCCAGCCACGTGGGAGCGGGAGGTCTTGGAGATACGCAGTATTTT.

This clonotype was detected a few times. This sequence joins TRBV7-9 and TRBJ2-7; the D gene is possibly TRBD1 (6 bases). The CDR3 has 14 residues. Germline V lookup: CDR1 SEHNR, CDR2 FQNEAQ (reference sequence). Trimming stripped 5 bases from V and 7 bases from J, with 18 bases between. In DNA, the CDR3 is TGTGCCAGCAGCCCCCGAATACAGGGCGGGGAGCAGTACTTC. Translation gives CASSPRIQGGEQYF.

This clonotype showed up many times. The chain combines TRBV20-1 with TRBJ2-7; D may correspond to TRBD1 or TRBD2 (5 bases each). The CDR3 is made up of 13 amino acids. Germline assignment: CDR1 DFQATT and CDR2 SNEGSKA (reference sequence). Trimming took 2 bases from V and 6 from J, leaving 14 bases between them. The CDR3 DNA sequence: TGCAGTGCTAGAATTTCAGGGACGGGCGAGCAGTACTTC. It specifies CSARISGTGEQYF.

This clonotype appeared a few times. CDR3 nucleotides: TGCAGTGCTTTCCGCACAGATACGCAGTATTTT. Translating gives CSAFRTDTQYF. This chain joins TRBV20-1 and TRBJ2-3, with D hard to call. The germline gives CDR1 DFQATT, CDR2 SNEGSKA (reference sequence). The CDR3 sequence is 11 residues long. V gave up 5 bases and J gave up 1 base, with 4 bases separating them.

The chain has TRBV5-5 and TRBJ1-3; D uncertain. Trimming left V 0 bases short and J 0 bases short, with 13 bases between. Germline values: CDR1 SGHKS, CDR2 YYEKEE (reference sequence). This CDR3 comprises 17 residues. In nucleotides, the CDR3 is TGTGCCAGCAGCTTGGAAGTAGCGACACGCTCTGGAAACACCATATATTTT. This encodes CASSLEVATRSGNTIYF. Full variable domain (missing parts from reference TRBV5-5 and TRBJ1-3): DAGVTQSPTHLIKTRGQQVTLRCSPISGHKSVSWYQQVLGQGPQFIFQYYEKEERGRGNFPDRFSARQFPNYSSELNVNALLLGDSALYLCASSLEVATRSGNTIYFGEGSWLTVV.

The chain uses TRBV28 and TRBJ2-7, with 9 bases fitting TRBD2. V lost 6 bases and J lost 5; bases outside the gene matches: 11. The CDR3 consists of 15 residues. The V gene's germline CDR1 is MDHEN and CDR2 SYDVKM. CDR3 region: CASSSGGGRVDEQYF. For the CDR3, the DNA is TGTGCCAGCAGCTCTGGGGGCGGGAGGGTCGACGAGCAGTACTTC. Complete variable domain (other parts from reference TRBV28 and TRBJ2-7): DVKVTQSSRYLVKRTGEKVFLECVQDMDHENMFWYRQDPGLGLRLIYFSYDVKMKEKGDIPEGYSVSREKKERFSLILESASTNQTSMYLCASSSGGGRVDEQYFGPGTRLTVT.

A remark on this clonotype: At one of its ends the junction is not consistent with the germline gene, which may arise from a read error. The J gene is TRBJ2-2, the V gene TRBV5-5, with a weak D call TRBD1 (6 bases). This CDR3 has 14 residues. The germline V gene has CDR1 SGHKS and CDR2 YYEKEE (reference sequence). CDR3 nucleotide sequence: TGTGCCATCAGCTTGGGGACACTAACCGGGGAGCTGTTTTTT. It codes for CAISLGTLTGELFF.

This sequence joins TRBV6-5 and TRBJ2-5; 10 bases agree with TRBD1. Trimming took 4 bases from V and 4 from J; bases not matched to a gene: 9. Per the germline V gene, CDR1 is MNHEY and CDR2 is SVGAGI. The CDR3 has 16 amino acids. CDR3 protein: CASSWDRGNGRETQYF. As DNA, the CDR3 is TGTGCCAGCAGTTGGGACAGGGGTAACGGGAGAGAGACCCAGTACTTC.

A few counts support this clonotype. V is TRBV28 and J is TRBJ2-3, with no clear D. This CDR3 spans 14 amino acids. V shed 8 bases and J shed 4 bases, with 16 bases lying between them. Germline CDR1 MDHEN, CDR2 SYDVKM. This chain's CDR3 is CASRLLVPADTQYF. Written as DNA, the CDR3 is TGTGCCAGCCGCCTTCTTGTCCCCGCAGATACGCAGTATTTT.